The entry below describes one TCR beta chain. What it binds is not known. The data are from a study of T cells after yellow fever vaccination. Study-wide findings and caveats: The secondary response was weaker but peaked faster, day 5 versus 15. The study re-detected most primary-vaccination clones after the booster (approximately 96% CD4, around 90% CD8).

The CDR3 has 16 amino acids. The J segment lost 5 bases and the V segment lost 1 base, leaving 7 bases of the junction unmatched. CDR1 and CDR2 (germline): LGHNA, YSLEER. As TCR cDNA was made by 5'RACE template switching, a universal primer site and UMIs were added. TCRdb called the 5' RACE reads again in MiXCR, with one record for every CDR3 protein. The sample yields 250,000 to 300,000 distinct CDR3 sequences, roughly 9% seen once. V usage is TRBV4-3 and J usage is TRBJ1-4, with TRBD1 identical over 7 bases. Sequenced material: CD4+ T cells sorted from PBMCs, taken 5 days after the yellow fever booster vaccination. The receptor comes from a man aged 18 to 35 who received the YFV17D yellow fever vaccine. Here the CDR3 reads CASSQVGDRGNEKLFF. The CDR3 bases are TGCGCCAGCAGCCAAGTCGGGGACAGAGGGAATGAAAAACTGTTTTTT.